This T cell receptor (beta chain) was sequenced for a study of radiotherapy plus CTLA-4 blockade in lung cancer. Overall study: An objective response was seen in around 17% of patients, and disease control in about 31%. Study-level findings and limits: Blood TCR clones of tumor origin expanded after radiotherapy plus ipilimumab.

Sequencing was performed with immunoSEQ multiplex PCR; in TCRdb, only in-frame clones are kept and a portion is missing. In the table there are tens of thousands of clones, approximately 86% of which are singletons. The study treated chemo-refractory metastatic non-small-cell lung cancer patients with focal radiation plus ipilimumab CTLA-4 blockade. The V segment lost 1 base and the J segment 2 bases; nucleotides outside the gene matches: 3. The CDR3 is 15 residues long. The germline CDR1 and CDR2 sequences are SGHTA and FQGNSA. For this clone: What it binds is not known.

The sequenced sample was peripheral blood, obtained from a patient treated with radiotherapy plus ipilimumab. This sequence originates from a human donor with non-small cell lung cancer who had a partial response to radiotherapy plus ipilimumab. The V call is TRBV7-2, the J call TRBJ2-3; 7 bases are shared with TRBD2. The CDR3 sequence is CASSLDRDYTDTQYF. The CDR3 bases are TGTGCCAGCAGCTTAGACCGGGACTACACAGATACGCAGTATTTT.